Below, one T cell receptor (beta chain) is given with its context. The antigen is not known. The data were taken from a study of shared clonotypes between healthy human individuals. CD45RA-negative memory and CD45RA+ naive subsets were split from the CD4+ cells. Whole-study findings and limits: Larger estimated richness was generally seen in naive subsets than in memory subsets. Of the naive CD4 clonotypes, around 5% were shared across four donors. An anticipated effect of sequencing depth on clonotype sharing among donors was recognized.

Looked up from germline, CDR1 is MNHEY and CDR2 is SMNVEV (reference sequence). V was shortened by 5 bases and J by 4 bases, with 14 bases between the two germline ends. The CDR3 totals 14 residues. Method: immunoSEQ multiplex PCR; TCRdb's copy keeps in-frame clones and lacks some. Seen here are approximately 2.4 million clones, around 95% observed once, and the top ten hold 0.1% to 0.15%. This TCR came from a young man in good health. The rearrangement uses TRBV27 and TRBJ1-2; possible D gene TRBD1, 6 bases. Sequenced sample: naive CD4+ T cells sorted from blood. Sample subset: CD45RA+ positively selected. This CDR3 reads CASSLTGWTYGYTF. DNA of the CDR3: TGTGCCAGCAGTCTGACAGGTTGGACCTATGGCTACACCTTC.